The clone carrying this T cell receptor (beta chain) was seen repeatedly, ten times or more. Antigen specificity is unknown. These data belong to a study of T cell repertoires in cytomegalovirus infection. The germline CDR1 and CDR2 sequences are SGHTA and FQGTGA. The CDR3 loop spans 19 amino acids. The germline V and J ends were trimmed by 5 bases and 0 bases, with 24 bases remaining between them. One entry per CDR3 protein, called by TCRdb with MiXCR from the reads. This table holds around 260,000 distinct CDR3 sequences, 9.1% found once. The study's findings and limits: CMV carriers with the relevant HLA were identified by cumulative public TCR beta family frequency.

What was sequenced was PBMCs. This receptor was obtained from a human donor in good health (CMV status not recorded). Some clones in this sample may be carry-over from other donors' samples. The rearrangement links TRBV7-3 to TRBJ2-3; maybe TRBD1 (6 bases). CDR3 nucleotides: TGTGCCAGCAGCCCCCAGGGGAACATACGCCTTACTAGCACAGATACGCAGTATTTT. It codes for CASSPQGNIRLTSTDTQYF.